This T cell receptor beta chain was recorded in a study of T-cell memory formation after mild COVID-19. Looking at the study overall: TCR clusters were mostly confined to one donor each.

After 5'RACE with constant-segment primers, TCR alpha and TCR beta cDNA libraries carrying sample barcodes and UMIs were obtained. TCRdb fed the 5' RACE reads into MiXCR, producing one record per CDR3 protein. This sample has around 430,000 distinct CDR3 sequences; around a sixth occur once, and the top ten carry about 22%. From germline, CDR1 is MDHEN and CDR2 SYDVKM. The CDR3 consists of 14 residues. V shed 4 bases and J shed 6 bases, with 14 bases lying between them. Study-level findings and limits: Mainly CM and EM harbored the contracting CD4+ clones; mainly EMRA harbored the CD8+ ones. Balance between CD4 and CD8 was seen in clones contracting day 15 to 85, and a CD4+ lean was seen in later expanders.

Of note for this clonotype: What it binds is not known.

The material sequenced was PBMCs or a T cell subset sorted from them (not recorded which). The TCR sequence derives from a man aged 18 to 30 who had mild COVID-19 (a few samples of this study predate the infection). Cell type and time point are not known. The chain is built from TRBV28 and TRBJ2-3; no clear D. DNA of the CDR3: TGTGCCAGCAGTTCCCCTGCGAAGGTTGATACGCAGTATTTT. As protein: CASSSPAKVDTQYF.